This passage covers 23 T cell receptor beta chains from one sample sequenced in a study of neurological immune-mediated disorders. The sample's time point: technical triplicate 3. TCRdb reprocessed the 5' RACE reads via MiXCR and lists one record per CDR3 protein. This table has 45,000 or so distinct CDR3 sequences, under 25% appearing once. Sequencing was done on a sample of PBMCs. Receptors originate from a man aged 55 to 70 with HTLV-1-associated myelopathy (HAM/TSP).

This clonotype was counted many times. This sequence joins TRBV12-3 or TRBV12-4 and TRBJ2-2; no firm D call. V lost 6 bases and J lost 6, with 11 bases in between. The CDR3 is made up of 13 amino acids. The CDR3 nucleotides are TGTGCCAGCAGACCCACAGAGGCCGGGGAGCTGTTTTTT. Translating gives CASRPTEAGELFF.

This clonotype was seen many times. The chain recombines TRBV12-3 or TRBV12-4 with TRBJ2-1; D perhaps matches TRBD2 (5 bases). Between the trimmed V and J ends, which lost 5 bases and 5 bases, there was a span of 13 bases. The CDR3 has 14 residues. The CDR3 region is CASSPGIPNNEQFF. The CDR3 DNA is TGTGCCAGCAGTCCGGGAATTCCGAACAATGAGCAGTTCTTC.

This clonotype was seen at least ten times. The CDR3 is CASSLAPSEETQYF. In DNA, the CDR3 is TGCGCCAGCAGCTTGGCCCCTAGCGAGGAGACCCAGTACTTC. This chain connects TRBV5-1 to TRBJ2-5; perhaps TRBD2 as D (6 bases). The V end lost 0 bases, the J end lost 5 bases, and 11 bases lay between the germline ends. Germline V gene lookup returns CDR1 SGHRS and CDR2 YFSETQ. The CDR3 is 14 residues long.

This clonotype was recorded once. It may be a read error: a sequence one base away is much more abundant. The CDR3 sequence is CASSSGRAYEQYV. The CDR3 DNA reads TGTGCCAGCAGCTCCGGCAGAGCCTACGAGCAGTACGTC. V is TRBV7-9 and J is TRBJ2-7; no definite D call. The V end was cut by 4 bases, the J end by 2 bases, with 9 bases between. This CDR3 comprises 13 residues. Germline-derived CDR1 and CDR2 are SEHNR and FQNEAQ (reference sequence).

The sample holds a few counts of this clonotype. The rearrangement uses TRBV3-1 and TRBJ2-5; TRBD2 aligns across 11 bases. The trim removed 0 bases at V and 5 bases at J, leaving 8 bases unmatched. Germline assignment: CDR1 LGHDT and CDR2 YNNKEL (reference sequence). The CDR3 has 17 amino acids. This CDR3 is CASSQESSGRKRETQYF. CDR3 DNA sequence: TGTGCCAGCAGCCAAGAGTCTAGCGGGAGGAAAAGGGAGACCCAGTACTTC.

This clonotype was counted ten times or more. The chain combines TRBV29-1 with TRBJ1-5; TRBD1 matches 11 bases. V lost 4 bases to trimming and J lost 5 bases; unmatched junction nucleotides: 7. The CDR3 spans 15 residues. Per germline, CDR1 SQVTM and CDR2 ANQGSEA. DNA of the CDR3: TGCAGCGTTGGATCCTCGGGACAGGGGGATCAGCCCCAGCATTTT. It encodes CSVGSSGQGDQPQHF.

This clonotype was found many times. The chain employs TRBV24-1 and TRBJ2-3; tentative D call: TRBD1 (6 bases). V was pared by 4 bases and J by 3 bases, with 16 bases between. This CDR3 comprises 16 residues. The germline CDR1 and CDR2 sequences are KGHDR and SFDVKD. Here the CDR3 reads CATSDPQGKGTDTQYF. The CDR3 nucleotides are TGTGCCACCAGTGACCCGCAGGGGAAGGGGACAGATACGCAGTATTTT.

This clonotype was counted at least ten times. This chain uses TRBV20-1 with TRBJ2-1, with D perhaps matching TRBD2 (6 bases). Looked up from germline, CDR1 is DFQATT and CDR2 is SNEGSKA (reference sequence). There are 16 residues in the CDR3. The V end was cut by 5 bases, the J end by 0 bases, with 17 bases between. The chain's CDR3 is CSAPERSGASYNEQFF. CDR3 DNA: TGCAGTGCTCCAGAGCGTAGCGGAGCCTCCTACAATGAGCAGTTCTTC.

This clonotype came up many times. This chain links TRBV5-1 with TRBJ2-3, with D perhaps matching TRBD1 or TRBD2 (5 bases each). Trimming cost V 2 bases and J 0 bases, with 7 bases left between them. The CDR3 is 14 residues long. The germline gives CDR1 SGHRS, CDR2 YFSETQ. DNA of the CDR3: TGCGCCAGCAGCTTTGGGGACAGCACAGATACGCAGTATTTT. It translates to CASSFGDSTDTQYF. Based on the CDR3 plus reference TRBV5-1 and TRBJ2-3, the full variable domain is KAGVTQTPRYLIKTRGQQVTLSCSPISGHRSVSWYQQTPGQGLQFLFEYFSETQRNKGNFPGRFSGRQFSNSRSEMNVSTLELGDSALYLCASSFGDSTDTQYFGPGTRLTVL.

This clonotype came up many times. This chain links TRBV2 with TRBJ2-1; 13 bases are shared with TRBD2. This CDR3 is built from 16 residues. The germline V gene has CDR1 SNHLY and CDR2 FYNNEI. V trimming: 6 bases; J trimming: 7 bases; junction bases outside the gene matches: 9. The CDR3 loop reads CASRVRTSGSWNEQFF. The CDR3 DNA reads as TGTGCCAGCAGAGTCCGGACTAGCGGGAGTTGGAATGAGCAGTTCTTC.

CDR3 in DNA: TGTGCCAGCAGCCCTAGCGGGAGGGCCTCTGGGGCCAACGTCCTGACTTTC. As protein: CASSPSGRASGANVLTF. V gene TRBV5-6 combines with J gene TRBJ2-6; 12 positions match TRBD2. The CDR3 consists of 17 residues. Germline assignment: CDR1 SGHDT and CDR2 YYEEEE. V was pared by 4 bases and J by 0 bases, with 2 bases of the junction left unmatched.

This clonotype was observed at least ten times. The rearrangement links TRBV12-3 or TRBV12-4 to TRBJ1-6, with D possibly being TRBD1 (6 bases). This CDR3 is built from 17 residues. V was trimmed by 6 bases and J by 11 bases, leaving 26 bases between them. DNA for the CDR3: TGTGCCAGCAGCCAAGGGGGGTCAGGACTGCTTTCTGCACCCCTCCACTTT. Protein sequence: CASSQGGSGLLSAPLHF.

This clonotype was seen many times. The chain links TRBV15 to TRBJ1-5; 8 nucleotides agree with TRBD1. V shed 0 bases and J 7 bases; nucleotides not matched to a gene: 5. Germline CDR1 and CDR2: LNHNV and YYDKDF (reference sequence). The CDR3 totals 15 residues. The CDR3 is CATSRDPGGGQPQHF. DNA of the CDR3: TGTGCCACCAGCAGAGATCCAGGGGGCGGACAGCCCCAGCATTTT.

This clonotype came up many times. The J gene is TRBJ2-1, the V gene TRBV5-5; D remains ambiguous. The CDR3 is 16 amino acids. Germline CDR1 reads SGHKS; CDR2 reads YYEKEE (reference sequence). Deletions cut 4 bases from V and 8 bases from J, with 22 bases between. The chain's CDR3 is CASSPVSGSGGDEQFF. The DNA of the CDR3 is TGTGCCAGCAGCCCTGTGTCGGGTTCGGGTGGCGATGAGCAGTTCTTC.

Notes on this clonotype: A read error may be the cause here, since a much bigger clone is one base away. The V call is TRBV12-3 or TRBV12-4, the J call TRBJ2-2, with TRBD1 matching 10 bases. CDR3 length: 16 residues. CDR3 region: CDSRSSRTGGMRELFF. For the CDR3, the DNA is TGTGACAGCAGATCCTCTAGGACAGGGGGTATGAGGGAGCTGTTTTTT.

This clonotype was counted many times. The rearrangement joins TRBV13 to TRBJ1-2; D is unresolved. This CDR3 comprises 13 residues. Germline V CDR1 and CDR2: PRHDT, FYEKMQ (reference sequence). The ends were cut back, 4 bases at V and 8 bases at J, with 14 bases in the middle. The CDR3 DNA is TGTGCCAGCAGCTCCCCGGGAGGCGGCGGCTACACCTTC. Translating gives CASSSPGGGGYTF. Drawing the rest from reference TRBV13 and TRBJ1-2, the complete variable domain is AAGVIQSPRHLIKEKRETATLKCYPIPRHDTVYWYQQGPGQDPQFLISFYEKMQSDKGSIPDRFSAQQFSDYHSELNMSSLELGDSALYFCASSSPGGGGYTFGSGTRLTVV.

This clonotype was seen repeatedly, ten times or more. This chain connects TRBV5-1 to TRBJ2-1; D possibly corresponds to TRBD2 (7 bases). Trimming took 0 bases from V and 8 from J, leaving 12 bases between them. CDR3 size: 14 residues. Germline V lookup: CDR1 SGHRS, CDR2 YFSETQ. This CDR3 is CASSLGGGRDEQFF. The CDR3 nucleotides are TGCGCCAGCAGCTTGGGCGGGGGCAGGGATGAGCAGTTCTTC.

In regard to this clonotype: A junction end diverges from the germline sequence, so it may reflect a read error. V is TRBV3-1 and J is TRBJ2-2; 11 bases are a match to TRBD2. Per germline, CDR1 LGHDT and CDR2 YNNKEL (reference sequence). The CDR3 totals 18 residues. The CDR3 DNA reads as TGTGCCAGCAGCCACTTGGGTAGCGGGAGGGCCATGACCGGGGAGCTGTATTTT. Its protein product is CASSHLGSGRAMTGELYF.

The sample holds many counts of this clonotype. This sequence joins TRBV9 and TRBJ2-1; no definite D call. The V end was cut by 0 bases, the J end by 6 bases, with 10 bases between. CDR3 length: 14 amino acids. The V gene's germline CDR1 is SGDLS and CDR2 YYNGEE. The CDR3 sequence: CASSVAVPANEQFF. CDR3 sequence (DNA): TGTGCCAGCAGCGTAGCTGTACCAGCCAATGAGCAGTTCTTC.

This clonotype was found many times. This chain uses TRBV20-1 with TRBJ2-5, with unresolved D. The CDR3 runs 12 residues. Trimming removed 5 bases from V and 2 bases from J, with 9 bases in between. Germline CDR1 and CDR2: DFQATT and SNEGSKA (reference sequence). This chain's CDR3 is CSAGAIQETQYF. The CDR3 bases are TGCAGTGCTGGAGCGATACAAGAGACCCAGTACTTC.

A note on this clonotype: A much larger clone differs by one base, so this may be a read error. Without the conserved terminal phenylalanine or tryptophan, this CDR3 likely stems from a read error. The chain uses TRBV25-1 and TRBJ1-2; D may be TRBD1 (6 bases). CDR3 size: 15 residues. From germline, CDR1 is MGHDK and CDR2 SYGVNS. V lost 2 bases and J lost 0, with 10 bases in between. CDR3 in DNA: TGTGCCAGCAGTGAAGCGGGGGGCCCTAACTATGGCTACACCATC. It translates to CASSEAGGPNYGYTI.

This clonotype was recorded at least ten times. V usage is TRBV4-2 and J usage is TRBJ2-5; a possible D gene is TRBD2 (5 bases). Germline V lookup: CDR1 LGHNA, CDR2 YNFKEQ. The V end was cut by 5 bases, the J end by 5 bases, with 15 bases between. This CDR3 spans 14 amino acids. DNA of the CDR3: TGTGCCAGCAGCGAGGGATACCTTGGGGAGACCCAGTACTTC. Translated: CASSEGYLGETQYF.

The chain is built from TRBV12-3 or TRBV12-4 and TRBJ2-5; D might be TRBD1 or TRBD2, each matching 5 bases. The V gene lost 5 bases and the J gene lost 5 bases, with 9 bases spanning the gap. The CDR3 runs 12 residues. The CDR3 here is CASSEGPETQYF. The CDR3 DNA sequence: TGTGCCAGCAGTGAGGGGCCCGAGACCCAGTACTTC.